Given below is one T cell receptor (beta chain) in context. Antigen: not known. These data come from a study of graft-versus-host responses after intestinal transplantation. About the study: Those transplanted obtained multivisceral, liver-intestinal, or isolated intestinal grafts. Findings and caveats of the study: Early post-transplant HvG declines tracked with peak circulating GvH clone levels. Among recipient marrow samples, GvH clones were found; some appeared first in ileum or blood.

Germline V gene lookup returns CDR1 MRHNA and CDR2 SNTAGT. CDR3 length: 15 residues. V was pared by 8 bases and J by 3 bases, with 12 bases of the junction left unmatched. Produced via immunoSEQ multiplex PCR; TCRdb's table is partial and in-frame only. This table has some 150,000 clones, around nine tenths appearing once. The sequences come from unstimulated CD4+ T cells sorted from spleen or lymph node cells, collected before intestinal transplant. This chain uses TRBV6-4 with TRBJ2-7, with 8 positions matching TRBD1. This clonotype was obtained from a human donor who received an intestinal transplant. CDR3 protein: CASSAGTGGNYEQYF. CDR3 coding DNA: TGTGCCAGCTCGGCGGGGACAGGTGGGAACTACGAGCAGTACTTC.